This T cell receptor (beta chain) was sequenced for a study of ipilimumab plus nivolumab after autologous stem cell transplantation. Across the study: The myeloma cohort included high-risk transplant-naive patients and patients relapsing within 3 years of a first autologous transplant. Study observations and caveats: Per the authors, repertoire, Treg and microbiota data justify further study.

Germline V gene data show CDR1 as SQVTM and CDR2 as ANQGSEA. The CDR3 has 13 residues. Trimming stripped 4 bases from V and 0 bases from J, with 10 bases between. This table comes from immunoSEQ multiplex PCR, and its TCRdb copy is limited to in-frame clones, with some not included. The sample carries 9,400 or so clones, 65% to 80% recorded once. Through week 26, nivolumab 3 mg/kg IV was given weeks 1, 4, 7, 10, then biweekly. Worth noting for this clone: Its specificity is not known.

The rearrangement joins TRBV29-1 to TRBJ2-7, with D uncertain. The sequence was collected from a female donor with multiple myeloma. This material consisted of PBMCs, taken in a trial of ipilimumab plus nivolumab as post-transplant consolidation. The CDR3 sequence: CSVARTSSYEQYF. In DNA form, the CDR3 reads TGCAGCGTTGCTCGGACGAGCTCCTACGAGCAGTACTTC.